These T cell receptor beta chains were read from a single sample in a study of identical twins. TCRdb ran MiXCR on the 5' RACE reads and lists one entry per CDR3 protein. The repertoire has approximately 220,000 distinct CDR3 sequences, under 10% of them found once; the top ten carry around 2.1%. These data are also associated with another study on yellow fever vaccine responses in identical twins.

The sample consisted of memory (CD45RO+) T cells sorted from blood. These receptors were obtained from a young woman in good health. The CDR3 runs from the conserved cysteine through the conserved F or W. A D gene is named only where the DNA matches it firmly. Clone size is stated in some rows and not others, as once, few, many or a class when expanded.

d_call	clone_size	v_call	j_call	cdr3_nt	cdr3_aa
TRBD1	.	TRBV7-9	TRBJ2-5	TGTGCCAGCAGCAAGGGACAGGGAGAGACCCAGTACTTC	CASSKGQGETQYF
.	.	TRBV24-1	TRBJ2-1	TGTGCCACCAGTGATTCTGGTATCTACAATGAGCAGTTCTTC	CATSDSGIYNEQFF
.	many	TRBV7-8	TRBJ1-1	TGTGCCAGCAGCACCCCCTGGGGGACTGAAGCTTTCTTT	CASSTPWGTEAFF
TRBD2	.	TRBV27	TRBJ2-1	TGTGCCAGCAGCCCTAGCGGGAGTTCATTAGATGAGCAGTTCTTC	CASSPSGSSLDEQFF
.	many	TRBV15	TRBJ2-7	TGTGCCACCAGCAGACTTGAAGATAAGGGTACAGCTACCTACGAGCAGTACTTC	CATSRLEDKGTATYEQYF
.	many	TRBV12-3/TRBV12-4	TRBJ1-1	TGTGCCAGCATCCTGGGGGGGAACACTGAAGCTTTCTTT	CASILGGNTEAFF
TRBD1	many	TRBV10-3	TRBJ2-3	TGTGCCATCAGCCAGGGGGCTAGCACAGATACGCAGTATTTT	CAISQGASTDTQYF
.	few	TRBV7-9	TRBJ1-2	TGTGCCAGCAGCTTAACGGTAGGGAGCGATGGCTACACCTTC	CASSLTVGSDGYTF
.	many	TRBV10-3	TRBJ2-3	TGTGCCATCAGTGAGTCTATCAGCATTACAGATACGCAGTATTTT	CAISESISITDTQYF
TRBD1	many	TRBV7-9	TRBJ2-3	TGTGCCAGCAGCTTACGACAGGGACACACAGATACGCAGTATTTT	CASSLRQGHTDTQYF
TRBD2	.	TRBV10-3	TRBJ2-2	TGTGCCATCAGTGACCCAACTAGCGGGAGAAACACCGGGGAGCTGTTTTTT	CAISDPTSGRNTGELFF
.	few	TRBV6-1	TRBJ2-1	TGTGCCAGCAGTGAAACAGGGAGGCATGAGCAGTTCTTC	CASSETGRHEQFF
.	many	TRBV6-2/TRBV6-3	TRBJ2-1	TGTGCCAGCATGGGGTCGAGCTCCTACAATGAGCAGTTCTTC	CASMGSSSYNEQFF
.	many	TRBV19	TRBJ2-1	TGTGCCAGTAGTATTGGGGGGACCAATGAGCAGTTCTTC	CASSIGGTNEQFF
TRBD1	many	TRBV20-1	TRBJ2-5	TGCAGTGCTAGAGAGCGGACAGGGCGAGAGACCCAGTACTTC	CSARERTGRETQYF
.	.	TRBV6-1	TRBJ2-3	TGTGCCAGCAGGAAAATGGGGGGGGCAATCACAGATACGCAGTATTTT	CASRKMGGAITDTQYF
.	few	TRBV5-1	TRBJ2-4	TGCGCCAGCAGCTTGGGAGGAGGGGACGGAAACATTCAGTACTTC	CASSLGGGDGNIQYF
TRBD1	.	TRBV12-3/TRBV12-4	TRBJ2-4	TGTGCCTGCAGTTATGGGGGTGGGACAGGGCGAGCCAAAAACATTCAGTACTTC	CACSYGGGTGRAKNIQYF
.	many	TRBV10-3	TRBJ2-3	TGTGCCATCAGTGGGGGGAGGACCGCAGATACGCAGTATTTT	CAISGGRTADTQYF
.	many	TRBV28	TRBJ1-3	TGTGCCAGCAGCGCTATTACAGGGTTGGGAAACACCATATATTTT	CASSAITGLGNTIYF
.	few	TRBV2	TRBJ2-7	TGTGCCAGCAGGTCGGGTGGCGAGCAGTACTTC	CASRSGGEQYF
TRBD2	.	TRBV6-1	TRBJ2-7	TGTGCCAGCAGGCCAACCTTGGGGGGGACCTACGAGCAGTACTTC	CASRPTLGGTYEQYF
TRBD1	many	TRBV6-1	TRBJ2-2	TGTGCCAGCAGTCGGGACAGCGCGAACACCGGGGAGCTGTTTTTT	CASSRDSANTGELFF